This TCR beta chain is drawn from a study of T cell repertoires in cytomegalovirus infection. At the level of the study: HLA-B-restricted CMV epitopes that are well studied were used alongside recently identified HLA-C-restricted ones. Public signatures in TCR beta pointed to CMV infection and matching HLA type. Overall study results and limits: Identification of carriers of CMV plus the relevant HLA was achieved through cumulative public TCR beta family frequency. HLA-C-restricted, CMV-specific TCR beta clonotypes were dominant ex vivo.

TCRdb used MiXCR to reprocess the reads, holding one entry per CDR3 protein. The sample has about 100,000 distinct CDR3 sequences, around 40% seen once. With respect to this clonotype: Antigen specificity is unknown.

This TCR derives from a human donor in good health (CMV status not recorded). Some clones in this sample may be carry-over from other donors' samples. The sequences come from CD8+ T cells from cultured PBMCs, collected from culture after CMV antigen stimulation.

The CDR3 loop reads CASSSLRYEQYF. The CDR3 bases are TGTGCCAGCAGCTCTCTCCGGTACGAGCAGTACTTC. This sequence joins TRBV7-9 and TRBJ2-7; D unresolved. CDR3 length: 12 amino acids. Trimming took off 4 bases at V and 4 bases at J, with 8 bases between the two ends. Germline V gives CDR1 SEHNR, CDR2 FQNEAQ (reference sequence).